Here is one T cell receptor (beta chain) with its context. Authors' data handling: By means of reference gene primer amplification, nucleated cell counts were estimated. The protocol was immunoSEQ multiplex PCR, while the TCRdb copy is restricted to in-frame clones and leaves out a portion. V and J calls and clone size are those listed in that table; D and trimming were worked out from the DNA. The data contain 150,000 to 200,000 clones, more than 65% of them seen just once; the ten biggest clones take up roughly a tenth. The sample belongs to a study of blood T cell repertoires in COVID-19. About the research overall: Sources were T cells, B-cell-depleted T cells, or PBMCs; the material itself was cDNA or gDNA.

Deletions cut 8 bases from V and 1 base from J, with 15 bases between. The CDR3 consists of 15 residues. Germline assignment: CDR1 MNHEY and CDR2 SVGAGI. The chain employs TRBV6-5 and TRBJ1-3; a possible D gene is TRBD1 (5 bases). This TCR came from a woman of 80 years or more with active or convalescent COVID-19. Sample: peripheral blood. The CDR3 protein is CASLQAGESGNTIYF. In nucleotides, the CDR3 is TGTGCCAGCCTGCAGGCGGGGGAATCTGGAAACACCATATATTTT.